This entry lists 26 T cell receptor beta chains sequenced from one sample in a study of molecular identifiers for immune sequencing clone quantification. TCRdb processed the PCR reads anew with MiXCR; each CDR3 protein has one entry. The data hold about half a million distinct CDR3 sequences, with about 21% observed a single time. Sequenced: naive CD8+ T cells from blood, with Jurkat cell RNA spiked in. The subset denotes: FACS-sorted CD8+CD4-CCR7+CD45RA+ naive T cells. The receptors shown here come from a human donor in good health. Some libraries in this study had Jurkat cell RNA spiked in.

This clonotype was observed a few times. This is likely a read error, given that the CDR3 carries no conserved phenylalanine or tryptophan at its end. This sequence joins TRBV7-6 and TRBJ1-1; no reliable D call. The CDR3 is 14 residues long. Germline CDR1 and CDR2: SGHVS and FNYEAQ. Trimming stripped 0 bases from V and 6 bases from J, with 11 bases between. CDR3 region: CASSLAPNRPEAFS. CDR3 in DNA: TGTGCCAGCAGCTTAGCTCCCAACCGCCCTGAAGCTTTCTCT.

There are many counts of this clonotype. This chain links TRBV27 with TRBJ2-1; D is perhaps TRBD1 (6 bases). Trimming pared 4 bases from V and 6 bases from J, leaving 16 bases between. The CDR3 covers 15 residues. Germline assignment: CDR1 MNHEY and CDR2 SMNVEV (reference sequence). Here the CDR3 DNA reads TGTGCCAGCAGTTCGACAGGTCTAGACCTCAATGAGCAGTTCTTC. It translates to CASSSTGLDLNEQFF.

V gene TRBV4-3 combines with J gene TRBJ2-7; 7 bases align to TRBD2. Per germline, CDR1 LGHNA and CDR2 YSLEER. The CDR3 runs 15 residues. With 3 bases clipped from V and 2 bases from J, the junction kept 7 bases outside the gene matches. CDR3 nucleotides: TGCGCCAGCAGCCATTTCCGCGGGAGCCCCTACGAGCAGTACTTC. Its protein product is CASSHFRGSPYEQYF.

This clonotype came up many times. The chain carries TRBV28 and TRBJ2-3, with a weak D call TRBD2 (5 bases). The CDR3 is 18 residues long. The V end was cut by 3 bases, the J end by 0 bases, with 19 bases between. Germline CDR1 MDHEN, CDR2 SYDVKM. CDR3 sequence: CASSLSLEGTISTDTQYF. In DNA, the CDR3 is TGTGCCAGCAGTTTGAGCCTCGAGGGTACCATTAGCACAGATACGCAGTATTTT.

Ten or more counts support this clonotype. The CDR3 reads CASSTPTRRGTEAFF. CDR3 DNA: TGTGCCAGCAGCACCCCGACACGACGGGGCACTGAAGCTTTCTTT. The genes are TRBV7-9 and TRBJ1-1; D gene ambiguous. The V end was cut by 5 bases, the J end by 4 bases, with 17 bases between. The germline gives CDR1 SEHNR, CDR2 FQNEAQ (reference sequence). The CDR3 sequence is 15 residues long. Full variable domain (remainder filled in from reference TRBV7-9 and TRBJ1-1): DTGVSQNPRHKITKRGQNVTFRCDPISEHNRLYWYRQTLGQGPEFLTYFQNEAQLEKSRLLSDRFSAERPKGSFSTLEIQRTEQGDSAMYLCASSTPTRRGTEAFFGQGTRLTVV.

The rearrangement links TRBV7-9 to TRBJ2-7, with D perhaps TRBD2 (6 bases). The CDR3 runs 16 residues. CDR1 SEHNR and CDR2 FQNEAQ come from the germline V gene (reference sequence). Trimming pared 3 bases from V and 2 bases from J, leaving 17 bases between. The CDR3 DNA is TGTGCCAGCAGCTTGGCGGCCGGGGGTCGAACCTACGAGCAGTACTTC. Translation gives CASSLAAGGRTYEQYF.

Comments on this clonotype: A much larger clone differs from this one at a single base, so this may be a read error. J is TRBJ2-7 and V is TRBV29-1; no definite D call. CDR1 is SQVTM and CDR2 is ANQGSEA in the germline V gene. The CDR3 length is 13 residues. CDR3 DNA sequence: TGCAGCGTTGAGTTGGTGGGTACGTACGAGCAGTCCTTC. As protein: CSVELVGTYEQSF.

This clonotype came up a few times. V usage is TRBV21-1 and J usage is TRBJ2-2; the table's D call, TRBD2, was not checked against the DNA. TRBV21-1 is reported as a pseudogene. This CDR3 spans 17 amino acids. For the CDR3, the DNA is TGTGCCAGCAGCCCCTTCCGACAGCGCGCGAACACCGGGGAGCTGTTTTTT. Translating it yields CASSPFRQRANTGELFF.

The V and J genes are TRBV15 and TRBJ2-7; possibly TRBD1 for D (6 bases). Germline V gene lookup returns CDR1 LNHNV and CDR2 YYDKDF (reference sequence). The V gene lost 0 bases and the J gene lost 3 bases, with 12 bases spanning the gap. The CDR3 has 15 residues. Here the CDR3 reads CATSREQGTIYEQYF. CDR3 sequence (DNA): TGTGCCACCAGCAGAGAACAGGGAACCATCTACGAGCAGTACTTC.

A word on this clonotype: A read error may be the cause here, since a much bigger clone is one base away. V usage is TRBV5-1 and J usage is TRBJ2-4, with TRBD2 matching over 8 bases. This CDR3 has 17 residues. The V gene end was trimmed by 0 bases and the J gene end by 5 bases; junction bases not matched to a gene: 10. Germline values: CDR1 SGHRS, CDR2 YFSETQ. The CDR3 coding sequence is TGCGCCAGCAGCTTGGAATTGGGACTAGTACCCCAAAACATTCAGTACTTC. Translation: CASSLELGLVPQNIQYF.

With regard to this clonotype: A read error may explain this, as a much larger clone is one base away. The chain uses TRBV13 and TRBJ1-2; D call uncertain. CDR1 PRHDT and CDR2 FYEKMQ come from the germline V gene (reference sequence). The CDR3 is 12 amino acids. The CDR3, as DNA: TGTGTCAGCAGTAACCCAGTTCATGGCTACACCTTC. Translating it yields CVSSNPVHGYTF.

This clonotype came up many times. V gene TRBV30 combines with J gene TRBJ2-1; tentatively, D is TRBD2 (6 bases). The CDR3 is 15 amino acids. The ends were cut back, 1 base at V and 8 bases at J, with 18 bases in the middle. The germline gives CDR1 GTSNPN, CDR2 SVGIG (reference sequence). The CDR3 region has the DNA TGTGCCTGGAGTGAGGAGAGACTAGGCCCCGATGAGCAGTTCTTC. It codes for CAWSEERLGPDEQFF.

Worth noting for this clonotype: A clone one base away is much larger, so this may be a read error. The CDR3 nucleotides are TGCGCCAGCAGCTGTGAAGGGAATCAGCCCCAGCATTTT. This codes for CASSCEGNQPQHF. V and J are TRBV4-1 and TRBJ1-5, with no clear D. The germline CDR1 and CDR2 sequences are MGHRA and YSYEKL. The CDR3 length is 13 residues. V was pared by 5 bases and J by 4 bases, with 9 bases between.

V and J are TRBV15 and TRBJ2-5; D tentatively fits TRBD1 or TRBD2 (5 bases each). The CDR3 totals 14 residues. The V and J ends lost 3 bases and 14 bases respectively, with 22 bases between them. The germline gives CDR1 LNHNV, CDR2 YYDKDF (reference sequence). CDR3 sequence (DNA): TGTGCCACCAGCAGCGGAAATCCCGGGGCAGTGTTCTACTTC. Its translation is CATSSGNPGAVFYF.

This clonotype was found a few times. The chain combines TRBV6-1 with TRBJ2-7, with D unclear. This CDR3 has 14 amino acids. Germline CDR1 and CDR2: MNHNS and SASEGT. The V and J ends lost 1 base and 3 bases respectively, with 10 bases between them. The CDR3 protein is CASSEVGPNYEQYF. The CDR3 DNA reads TGTGCCAGCAGTGAAGTTGGGCCAAACTACGAGCAGTACTTC.

This sequence joins TRBV29-1 and TRBJ2-5, with 11 bases lining up with TRBD1. The length of the CDR3 is 16 residues. Germline assignment: CDR1 SQVTM and CDR2 ANQGSEA. The V gene end was trimmed by 5 bases and the J gene end by 5 bases; junction bases not matched to a gene: 13. The CDR3 loop reads CSVTGQGAVSKETQYF. The DNA of the CDR3 is TGCAGCGTTACAGGACAGGGGGCGGTCAGTAAGGAGACCCAGTACTTC.

The table lists this clonotype with many counts. The rearrangement joins TRBV7-6 to TRBJ2-5; 9 bases fit TRBD1. In germline, CDR1 is SGHVS, CDR2 FNYEAQ. V trimming: 3 bases; J trimming: 4 bases; junction bases outside the gene matches: 9. The CDR3 sequence is 16 residues long. CDR3 sequence (DNA): TGTGCCAGCAGCTTGTCCGCCGGGGACAGGGTAGAGACCCAGTACTTC. Translating gives CASSLSAGDRVETQYF.

To note about this clonotype: A much bigger clone sits one base away, suggesting this may be a read error. The gene calls are TRBV7-6 and TRBJ2-3; D remains unclear. CDR1 SGHVS and CDR2 FNYEAQ come from the germline V gene. The CDR3 runs to 14 residues. The chain's CDR3 is CASSLEWSTDTRYF. The CDR3 nucleotides are TGTGCCAGCAGCTTAGAGTGGAGCACAGATACGCGGTATTTT.

In this sample, this clonotype turned up many times. The chain carries TRBV30 and TRBJ2-1; the D gene is possibly TRBD1 (8 bases). The CDR3 loop spans 17 amino acids. The germline CDR1 and CDR2 sequences are GTSNPN and SVGIG (reference sequence). Deletions cut 1 base from V and 3 bases from J, with 19 bases between. The CDR3 reads CAWSGAGAGGVYNEQFF. The CDR3 nucleotides are TGTGCCTGGAGTGGGGCGGGGGCAGGGGGCGTCTACAATGAGCAGTTCTTC.

There are many counts of this clonotype. The rearrangement links TRBV29-1 to TRBJ2-2; perhaps TRBD2 as D (6 bases). The germline V gene encodes CDR1 SQVTM and CDR2 ANQGSEA. The CDR3 loop spans 15 amino acids. The V gene lost 2 bases and the J gene lost 6 bases, with 16 bases spanning the gap. The CDR3, as DNA: TGCAGCGTTGAAACTCCGGGACTCGCCTCCGGGGAGCTGTTTTTT. Translating it yields CSVETPGLASGELFF.

This clonotype was seen at least ten times. This sequence joins TRBV11-2 and TRBJ2-1; TRBD2 agrees at 14 bases. The ends lost 8 bases at V and 4 bases at J; junction bases unmatched: 13. The CDR3 covers 18 residues. Germline CDR1 and CDR2: SGHAT and FQNNGV. CDR3 protein: CASGGLAGGPAPYNEQFF. As DNA, the CDR3 is TGTGCCAGCGGCGGACTAGCGGGGGGCCCCGCACCTTACAATGAGCAGTTCTTC.

This clonotype was picked up a small number of times. This chain connects TRBV4-3 to TRBJ2-7; D is possibly TRBD1 (8 bases). V was pared by 5 bases and J by 2 bases, with 16 bases between. The CDR3 extends over 15 amino acids. CDR1 and CDR2 (germline): LGHNA, YSLEER. The CDR3 reads CASSTNRGGPYEQYF. For the CDR3, the DNA is TGCGCCAGCAGCACAAACAGGGGGGGCCCCTACGAGCAGTACTTC.

This clonotype has only a few counts. The chain links TRBV7-3 to TRBJ2-7; TRBD2 aligns across 9 bases. The length of the CDR3 is 15 residues. Trimming at V came to 4 bases and at J to 4 bases, leaving 8 bases not matched to a gene. Germline V gene sequence: CDR1 SGHTA, CDR2 FQGTGA. CDR3 nucleotide sequence: TGTGCCAGCAGCTGGGGGGCGGGAGGGCCTTACGAGCAGTACTTC. It codes for CASSWGAGGPYEQYF.

This clonotype occurred a few times. The chain employs TRBV25-1 and TRBJ1-2, with 8 positions matching TRBD1. Germline lookup yields CDR1 MGHDK and CDR2 SYGVNS. The CDR3 covers 14 residues. With 3 bases clipped from V and 4 bases from J, the junction kept 4 bases outside the gene matches. The CDR3 reads CASSDTGGGYGYTF. CDR3 nucleotides: TGTGCCAGCAGTGATACAGGGGGGGGCTATGGCTACACCTTC.

This clonotype was observed a few times. The V gene is TRBV5-4, the J gene TRBJ2-7; D may correspond to TRBD1 or TRBD2 (5 bases each). Germline-derived CDR1 and CDR2 are SGHNT and YYREEE (reference sequence). The CDR3 loop spans 14 amino acids. With 3 bases removed from V and 2 bases from J, the gap between germline ends came to 12 bases. The CDR3 protein is CASSWGTDTYEQYF. DNA for the CDR3: TGTGCCAGCAGCTGGGGGACGGATACCTACGAGCAGTACTTC. The variable domain in full, with the rest retrieved from reference TRBV5-4 and TRBJ2-7, is ETGVTQSPTHLIKTRGQQVTLRCSSQSGHNTVSWYQQALGQGPQFIFQYYREEENGRGNFPPRFSGLQFPNYSSELNVNALELDDSALYLCASSWGTDTYEQYFGPGTRLTVT.

The V call is TRBV12-3 or TRBV12-4, the J call TRBJ2-1; 8 positions match TRBD1. The J segment lost 7 bases and the V segment lost 6 bases, leaving 11 bases of the junction unmatched. The CDR3 consists of 15 residues. The CDR3 DNA sequence: TGTGCCAGCAGCCACGGACAGGGTAGTTGGAATGAGCAGTTCTTC. This encodes CASSHGQGSWNEQFF.